This T cell receptor (beta chain) was identified during a study of shared clonotypes between healthy human individuals. The protocol was immunoSEQ multiplex PCR, while the TCRdb copy is restricted to in-frame clones and leaves out a portion. The sample includes a few million clones, over 90% seen only once; the top ten take 0.39%. A word on this clone: Antigen specificity is unknown.

Study findings and constraints: An effect of sequencing depth on clonotype sharing among donors was expected.

This CDR3 has 13 amino acids. V was shortened by 6 bases and J by 3 bases, with 12 bases between the two germline ends. CDR1 is SGHRS, CDR2 YFSETQ, per germline. The receptor was derived from a man younger than 35 in good health. Some clones in this sample may be carry-over from other donors' samples. Sequenced material: naive CD4+ T cells from PBMCs. The subset here: CD45RA+ positively selected. This sequence joins TRBV5-1 and TRBJ1-2; tentative D call: TRBD1 (5 bases). DNA for the CDR3: TGCGCCAGCAATACAGGAAGGGACTATGGCTACACCTTC. Its translation: CASNTGRDYGYTF. Drawing the rest from reference TRBV5-1 and TRBJ1-2, the complete variable domain is KAGVTQTPRYLIKTRGQQVTLSCSPISGHRSVSWYQQTPGQGLQFLFEYFSETQRNKGNFPGRFSGRQFSNSRSEMNVSTLELGDSALYLCASNTGRDYGYTFGSGTRLTVV.